The entry below gives a single T cell receptor beta chain sequence along with its context. This sample was taken from a study of blood T cell repertoires in COVID-19. The overall study: COVID-19 samples collected from the United States, Italy and Spain covered acute and convalescent phases.

Original analysis: Quantification of nucleated cells was approximated via reference gene primer amplification. TCRdb's copy holds only in-frame clones and misses some; the assay was immunoSEQ multiplex PCR. V, J and clone size were drawn from that table, and D and trimming were deduced from the DNA. Of under 200,000 clones detected, around 82% appear once; the ten largest clones hold over 2%. The V end lost 6 bases, the J end lost 7 bases, and 9 bases lay between the germline ends. The CDR3 spans 11 residues. Germline V lookup: CDR1 DFQATT, CDR2 SNEGSKA (reference sequence). J is TRBJ1-4 and V is TRBV20-1; D is undetermined. The receptor comes from a woman of 80 years or more with acute or convalescent COVID-19. Sequences were obtained from peripheral blood. CDR3 protein: CSARFGEKLFF. Here the CDR3 DNA reads TGCAGTGCCCGGTTCGGTGAAAAACTGTTTTTT.